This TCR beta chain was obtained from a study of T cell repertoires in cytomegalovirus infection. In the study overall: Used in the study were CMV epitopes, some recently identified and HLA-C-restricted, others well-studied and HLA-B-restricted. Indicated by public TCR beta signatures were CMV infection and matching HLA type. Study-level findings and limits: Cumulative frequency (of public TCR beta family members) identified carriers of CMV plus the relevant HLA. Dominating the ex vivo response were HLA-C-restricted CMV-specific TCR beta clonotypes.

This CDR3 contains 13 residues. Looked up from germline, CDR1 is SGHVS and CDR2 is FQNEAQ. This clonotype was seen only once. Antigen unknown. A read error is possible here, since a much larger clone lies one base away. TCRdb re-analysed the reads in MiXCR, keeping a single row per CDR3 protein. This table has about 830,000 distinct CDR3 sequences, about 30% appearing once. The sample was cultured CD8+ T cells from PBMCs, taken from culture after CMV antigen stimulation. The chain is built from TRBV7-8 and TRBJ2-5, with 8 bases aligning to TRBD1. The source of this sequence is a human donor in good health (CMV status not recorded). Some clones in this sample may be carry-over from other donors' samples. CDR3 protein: CTSSRGTGETQYF. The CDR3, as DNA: TGTACCAGCAGCCGCGGGACAGGAGAGACCCAGTACTTC.